This T cell receptor beta chain derives from a study of cytomegalovirus exposure and HLA in healthy donors. Points from the study as a whole: As confirmed in vitro, a few CMV-associated chains were specific for CMV antigens. TCR beta V- and J-gene trimming was later associated with a missense DCLRE1C variant.

Sampled while nominally healthy, donors likely had unrecorded immune exposures. The germline V gene encodes CDR1 MNHEY and CDR2 SMNVEV (reference sequence). The CDR3 runs 15 residues. V lost 4 bases and J 4 bases, leaving 11 bases between the germline ends. It was with 60 Vbeta and 13 Jbeta primers that the PCR ran. The assay was immunoSEQ multiplex PCR, and TCRdb's table has in-frame clones only and misses some. The table records roughly 140,000 clones, about 60% of them present only once. Remarks on this clone: The antigen is unknown.

This clonotype was obtained from an older woman in good health and CMV-seropositive. Material: PBMCs. The gene calls are TRBV27 and TRBJ2-6, with a weak D call TRBD1 (5 bases). CDR3 nucleotide sequence: TGTGCCAGCAGTTCTTTAGGGGTCGGGGCCAACGTCCTGACTTTC. Translating gives CASSSLGVGANVLTF.